The 17 T cell receptor beta chains in this list originate from one sample, sequenced in a study of tumor-infiltrating lymphocytes in localized non-small cell lung cancer. Clones were sequenced by immunoSEQ multiplex PCR, and TCRdb holds only the in-frame ones, with some missing. The repertoire holds 7,000 to 8,000 clones, 70% to 80% seen once, with around 4.9% in the top ten. Sequencing used uninvolved lung tissue not adjacent to the tumor. The receptors originated from a human donor with non-small cell lung cancer.

The chain employs TRBV6-5 and TRBJ2-3; D remains ambiguous. This CDR3 is built from 14 residues. CDR1 and CDR2 (germline): MNHEY, SVGAGI. V was clipped by 5 bases and J by 2 bases, with 11 bases between them. The CDR3 spells CASSATLVTDTQYF. CDR3 bases: TGTGCCAGCAGTGCGACTTTGGTCACAGATACGCAGTATTTT.

This chain joins TRBV13 and TRBJ1-6; weak D call: TRBD1 (6 bases). Trimming removed 0 bases at V and 6 bases at J, with 6 bases between. The CDR3 totals 14 residues. The germline V gene has CDR1 PRHDT and CDR2 FYEKMQ (reference sequence). This chain's CDR3 is CASSLGQGNSPLHF. The CDR3, as DNA: TGTGCCAGCAGCTTAGGACAGGGTAATTCACCCCTCCACTTT.

The chain has TRBV5-4 and TRBJ1-5; D might be TRBD1 (6 bases). V gave up 4 bases and J gave up 6 bases, with 29 bases separating them. This CDR3 is built from 19 residues. Germline V gene data show CDR1 as SGHNT and CDR2 as YYREEE (reference sequence). The CDR3: CASSPPILARQEGSQPQHF. In DNA form, the CDR3 reads TGTGCCAGCAGCCCCCCAATCCTGGCACGACAGGAGGGCAGTCAGCCCCAGCATTTT.

The CDR3 sequence is CASSAGTGLPYEQYF. Written as DNA, the CDR3 is TGCGCCAGCAGTGCCGGGACAGGATTACCCTACGAGCAGTACTTC. The chain combines TRBV10-1 with TRBJ2-7; 8 nucleotides line up with TRBD1. The CDR3 loop spans 15 amino acids. Germline V CDR1 and CDR2: WNHNN, SYGVQD (reference sequence). V lost 4 bases and J lost 2; bases outside the gene matches: 7.

DNA of the CDR3: TGTGCCAGCAGTGAAGTACCCGATGCCGAGACCCAGTACTTC. Encoded protein: CASSEVPDAETQYF. The rearrangement joins TRBV6-1 to TRBJ2-5; no firm D call. V lost 1 base and J 5 bases, leaving 11 bases between the germline ends. CDR3 size: 14 residues. Germline V lookup: CDR1 MNHNS, CDR2 SASEGT.

The chain combines TRBV19 with TRBJ1-5, with 9 bases fitting TRBD1. Looked up from germline, CDR1 is LNHDA and CDR2 is SQIVND (reference sequence). The CDR3 runs to 15 residues. J was trimmed by 4 bases and V by 4 bases; bases with no gene match: 5. In DNA form, the CDR3 reads TGTGCCAGTAGTAGGGCTGGACAGGGGAATCAGCCCCAGCATTTT. Protein sequence: CASSRAGQGNQPQHF. Using reference TRBV19 and TRBJ1-5 for the parts outside the CDR3, the full variable domain is DGGITQSPKYLFRKEGQNVTLSCEQNLNHDAMYWYRQDPGQGLRLIYYSQIVNDFQKGDIAEGYSVSREKKESFPLTVTSAQKNPTAFYLCASSRAGQGNQPQHFGDGTRLSIL.

This clone was observed once. V gene TRBV19 combines with J gene TRBJ2-3, with no clear D. Germline CDR1 and CDR2: LNHDA and SQIVND (reference sequence). Trimming shortened V by 7 bases and J by 0 bases, and 8 bases separated the two germline ends. This CDR3 comprises 13 residues. CDR3 sequence reads: CASKGRSTDTQYF. CDR3 nucleotide sequence: TGTGCCAGTAAAGGACGGAGCACAGATACGCAGTATTTT.

V usage is TRBV30 and J usage is TRBJ1-6, with 11 bases identical to TRBD1. In germline, CDR1 is GTSNPN, CDR2 SVGIG (reference sequence). The CDR3 is made up of 15 amino acids. V lost 0 bases, J lost 9 bases, and 4 bases stayed unmatched. CDR3 loop: CAWSVPGTGGSPLHF. The CDR3 nucleotides read TGTGCCTGGAGTGTACCAGGGACAGGGGGTTCACCCCTCCACTTT.

V is TRBV2 and J is TRBJ2-6; the D gene is possibly TRBD2 (5 bases). CDR3 length: 13 amino acids. The V and J ends lost 2 bases and 13 bases respectively, with 12 bases between them. Germline V CDR1 and CDR2: SNHLY, FYNNEI. CDR3 in DNA: TGTGCCAGCAGTGAATTGAGGGCCGAAGTCCTGACTTTC. Translated, it gives CASSELRAEVLTF.

This clone has just one count. The chain is built from TRBV5-1 and TRBJ2-5, with D perhaps matching TRBD1 (6 bases). The CDR3 extends over 15 amino acids. Germline V gene lookup returns CDR1 SGHRS and CDR2 YFSETQ. Trimming left V 0 bases short and J 3 bases short, with 12 bases between. DNA of the CDR3: TGCGCCAGCAGCTTGGGGCTAACAGGGAAAGAGACCCAGTACTTC. It specifies CASSLGLTGKETQYF.

This clone was counted a few times. V is TRBV9 and J is TRBJ1-1; D gene uncertain. The CDR3 loop spans 14 amino acids. Trimming pared 4 bases from V and 6 bases from J, leaving 16 bases between. Germline V lookup: CDR1 SGDLS, CDR2 YYNGEE. CDR3 region: CASSSTGRSAEAFF. CDR3 coding DNA: TGTGCCAGCAGCTCCACTGGACGATCTGCTGAAGCTTTCTTT.

The gene calls are TRBV30 and TRBJ2-1; 8 nucleotides agree with TRBD2. The germline gives CDR1 GTSNPN, CDR2 SVGIG (reference sequence). This CDR3 is 17 amino acids long. Unmatched junction bases numbered 17, after V lost 2 bases and J lost 8 bases. The CDR3 region is CAWSSEFVAGGVYEQFF. Written as DNA, the CDR3 is TGTGCCTGGAGTAGCGAGTTTGTTGCGGGGGGCGTGTATGAGCAGTTCTTC.

The chain couples TRBV20-1 to TRBJ1-1; D is perhaps TRBD1 (5 bases). In germline, CDR1 is DFQATT, CDR2 SNEGSKA (reference sequence). This CDR3 is 11 amino acids long. The CDR3 region is CRGVRGAEAFF. The CDR3 nucleotides are TGCAGGGGAGTGCGGGGCGCTGAAGCTTTCTTT.

The chain links TRBV7-2 to TRBJ2-5; TRBD2 agrees at 12 bases. The germline gives CDR1 SGHTA, CDR2 FQGNSA. Trimming at V came to 4 bases and at J to 0 bases, leaving 3 bases not matched to a gene. The CDR3 totals 16 residues. The CDR3: CASSSGLAGNQETQYF. The DNA of the CDR3 is TGTGCCAGCAGCTCCGGACTAGCGGGGAACCAAGAGACCCAGTACTTC.

The chain links TRBV7-2 to TRBJ1-1; D unclear. The V end was cut by 6 bases, the J end by 6 bases, with 17 bases between. The germline V gene encodes CDR1 SGHTA and CDR2 FQGNSA. The CDR3 contains 14 residues. CDR3 residues: CASSSTGVGAEAFF. In DNA form, the CDR3 reads TGTGCCAGCAGTTCGACCGGCGTGGGAGCTGAAGCTTTCTTT.

This chain joins TRBV27 and TRBJ1-2; D ambiguous. Germline lookup yields CDR1 MNHEY and CDR2 SMNVEV (reference sequence). V was trimmed by 2 bases and J by 8 bases, leaving 12 bases between them. The CDR3 has 13 residues. CDR3 loop: CASSLSQRRGYTF. CDR3 bases: TGTGCCAGCAGTTTAAGTCAGAGGCGCGGCTACACCTTC.

This sequence joins TRBV5-4 and TRBJ2-7; 9 nucleotides agree with TRBD2. J was trimmed by 2 bases and V by 0 bases; bases with no gene match: 9. Germline V gene sequence: CDR1 SGHNT, CDR2 YYREEE (reference sequence). The CDR3 is 17 residues long. DNA of the CDR3: TGTGCCAGCAGCTTGGGTACTAGCGGGCTTATTCCCTACGAGCAGTACTTC. This sequence encodes CASSLGTSGLIPYEQYF. The full variable domain, in which reference TRBV5-4 and TRBJ2-7 provide the parts outside the CDR3, is ETGVTQSPTHLIKTRGQQVTLRCSSQSGHNTVSWYQQALGQGPQFIFQYYREEENGRGNFPPRFSGLQFPNYSSELNVNALELDDSALYLCASSLGTSGLIPYEQYFGPGTRLTVT.